The T cell receptor beta chain under discussion was sequenced for a study of shared T cell receptors in the human thymus. The CDR3 loop spans 17 amino acids. The V and J ends lost 6 bases and 2 bases, in that order; junction bases with no gene match: 9. Germline-derived CDR1 and CDR2 are MDHEN and SYDVKM. Data came from immunoSEQ multiplex PCR; TCRdb stores just in-frame clones and leaves some out. Among hundreds of thousands of clones listed, 87% were seen once. This sample was shared with a second study, whose subject was human thymus T cells. That investigation notes: Finnish infants who were healthy and having corrective surgery for congenital heart defects made up the donors.

The J gene is TRBJ2-3, the V gene TRBV28; 12 bases fit TRBD2. The sample was thymocytes. The clonotype was recovered from a boy under two years old with a congenital heart defect. CDR3 nucleotides: TGTGCCAGCAGCCCAACAGGACTAGCGGGATTCACAGATACGCAGTATTTT. Translating gives CASSPTGLAGFTDTQYF.